This T cell receptor beta chain is from a study of blood T cell repertoires in COVID-19. On the study more broadly: The cDNA or gDNA used as material had been derived from T cells, B-cell-depleted T cells, or PBMCs.

Clinical histories supplied by participants themselves formed the basis of cohort assignment. Using immunoSEQ multiplex PCR, the repertoire was profiled, and TCRdb retains in-frame clones only, with some absent. Here the sample spans hundreds of thousands of clones, 87% being singletons. The V gene's germline CDR1 is DFQATT and CDR2 SNEGSKA (reference sequence). J was trimmed by 3 bases and V by 3 bases; bases with no gene match: 10. The CDR3 contains 16 residues. The V and J genes are TRBV20-1 and TRBJ2-1, with 8 bases lining up with TRBD2. The receptor was derived from a woman in her thirties who had recovered from COVID-19. Sequencing used PBMCs or T cells enriched from blood (not recorded which). CDR3 coding DNA: TGCAGTGCTAGTTGGCGGGGGGCCGTCAGCTACAATGAGCAGTTCTTC. Its protein is CSASWRGAVSYNEQFF.